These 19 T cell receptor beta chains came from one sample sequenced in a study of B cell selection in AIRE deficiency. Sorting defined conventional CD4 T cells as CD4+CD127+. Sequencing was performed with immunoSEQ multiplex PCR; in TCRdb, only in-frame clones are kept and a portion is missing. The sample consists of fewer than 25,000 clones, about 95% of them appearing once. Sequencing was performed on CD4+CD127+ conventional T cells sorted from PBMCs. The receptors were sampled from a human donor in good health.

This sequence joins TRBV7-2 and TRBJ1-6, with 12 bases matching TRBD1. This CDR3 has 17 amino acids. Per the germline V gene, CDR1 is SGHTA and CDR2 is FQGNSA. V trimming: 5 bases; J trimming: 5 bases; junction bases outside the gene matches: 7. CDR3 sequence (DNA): TGTGCCAGCAGCATAAGGGACAGGGGGCGGGATAATTCACCCCTCCACTTT. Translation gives CASSIRDRGRDNSPLHF.

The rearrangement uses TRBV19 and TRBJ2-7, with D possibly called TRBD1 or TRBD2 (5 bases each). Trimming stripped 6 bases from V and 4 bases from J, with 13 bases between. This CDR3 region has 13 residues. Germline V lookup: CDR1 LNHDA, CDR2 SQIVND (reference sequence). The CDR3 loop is CASSRTGGYEQYF. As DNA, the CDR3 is TGTGCCAGTAGCCGAACTGGGGGTTACGAGCAGTACTTC.

The CDR3 nucleotides read TGTGCCACCAAACTCGGGGGAACAACTAATGAAAAACTGTTTTTT. This translates into CATKLGGTTNEKLFF. The chain joins TRBV15 to TRBJ1-4, with D possibly matching TRBD1 (5 bases). V lost 7 bases and J lost 0, with 12 bases in between. The germline V gene has CDR1 LNHNV and CDR2 YYDKDF (reference sequence). The CDR3 consists of 15 residues.

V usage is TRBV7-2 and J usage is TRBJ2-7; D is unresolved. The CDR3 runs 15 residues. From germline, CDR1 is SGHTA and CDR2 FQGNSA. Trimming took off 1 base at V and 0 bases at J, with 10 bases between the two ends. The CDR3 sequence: CASSLGGPGSYEQYF. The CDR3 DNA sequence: TGTGCCAGCAGCTTAGGAGGACCGGGCTCCTACGAGCAGTACTTC.

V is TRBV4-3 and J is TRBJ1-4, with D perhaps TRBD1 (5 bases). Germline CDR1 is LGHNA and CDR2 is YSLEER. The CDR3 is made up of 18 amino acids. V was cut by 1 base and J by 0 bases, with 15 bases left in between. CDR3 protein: CASSQAGRPAATNEKLFF. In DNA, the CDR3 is TGCGCCAGCAGCCAAGCAGGGAGGCCCGCCGCAACTAATGAAAAACTGTTTTTT.

CDR3 sequence reads: CAISESVTSGGRLDTQYF. The CDR3 DNA is TGTGCCATCAGTGAGTCCGTGACTAGCGGGGGGAGGTTAGATACGCAGTATTTT. The V and J genes are TRBV10-3 and TRBJ2-3; 13 bases line up with TRBD2. Germline CDR1 reads ENHRY; CDR2 reads SYGVKD. This CDR3 has 18 amino acids. The junction had 8 bases not matched to a gene; V was cut back by 0 bases and J by 5 bases.

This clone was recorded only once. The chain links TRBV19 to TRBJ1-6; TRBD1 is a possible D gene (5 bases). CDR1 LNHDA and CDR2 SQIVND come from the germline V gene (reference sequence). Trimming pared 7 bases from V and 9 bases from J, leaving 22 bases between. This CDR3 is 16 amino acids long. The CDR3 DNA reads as TGTGCCAGTACTACTACAGGACGGCTCCGTGGTTCACCCCTCCACTTT. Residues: CASTTTGRLRGSPLHF. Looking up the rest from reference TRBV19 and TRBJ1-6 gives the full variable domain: DGGITQSPKYLFRKEGQNVTLSCEQNLNHDAMYWYRQDPGQGLRLIYYSQIVNDFQKGDIAEGYSVSREKKESFPLTVTSAQKNPTAFYLCASTTTGRLRGSPLHFGNGTRLTVT.

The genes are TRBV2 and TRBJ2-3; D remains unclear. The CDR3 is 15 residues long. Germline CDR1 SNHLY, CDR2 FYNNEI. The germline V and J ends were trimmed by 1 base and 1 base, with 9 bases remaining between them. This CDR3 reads CASSEGQAGTDTQYF. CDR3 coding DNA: TGTGCCAGCAGTGAAGGGCAGGCCGGCACAGATACGCAGTATTTT.

The DNA of the CDR3 is TGTGCCAGCAGCGCCTTGACAGGGTTTCTCTCTGGAAACACCATATATTTT. Translated, it gives CASSALTGFLSGNTIYF. The chain links TRBV7-6 to TRBJ1-3; TRBD1 matches at 7 bases. Germline trimming cut 5 bases from V and 0 bases from J; bases unmatched to any gene: 10. Looked up from germline, CDR1 is SGHVS and CDR2 is FNYEAQ. This CDR3 has 17 residues.

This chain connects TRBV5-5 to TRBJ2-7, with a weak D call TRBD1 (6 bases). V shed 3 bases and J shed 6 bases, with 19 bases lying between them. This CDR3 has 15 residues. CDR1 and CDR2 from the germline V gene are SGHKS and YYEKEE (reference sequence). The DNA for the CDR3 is TGTGCCAGCAGCTCTCAAAAGGGACAAATTGGCGAGCAGTACTTC. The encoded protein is CASSSQKGQIGEQYF.

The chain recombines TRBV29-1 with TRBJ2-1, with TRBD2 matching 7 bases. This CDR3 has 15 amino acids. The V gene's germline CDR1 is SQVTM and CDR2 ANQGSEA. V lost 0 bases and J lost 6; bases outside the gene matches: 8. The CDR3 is CSVEEGGTGANEQFF. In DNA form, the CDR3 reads TGCAGCGTTGAAGAGGGAGGGACTGGGGCCAATGAGCAGTTCTTC.

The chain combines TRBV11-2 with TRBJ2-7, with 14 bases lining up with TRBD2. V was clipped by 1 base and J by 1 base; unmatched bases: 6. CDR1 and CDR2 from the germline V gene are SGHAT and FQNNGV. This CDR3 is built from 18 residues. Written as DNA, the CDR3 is TGTGCCAGCAGCTTAGGCGGACTAGCGGGGGGCCCGTCCTACGAGCAGTACTTC. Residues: CASSLGGLAGGPSYEQYF.

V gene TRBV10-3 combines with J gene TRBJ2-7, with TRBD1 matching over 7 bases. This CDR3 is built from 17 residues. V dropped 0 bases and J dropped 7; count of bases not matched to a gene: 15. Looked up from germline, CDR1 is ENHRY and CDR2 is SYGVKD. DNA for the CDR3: TGTGCCATCAGTGAGTCGGGGGACAGCCATCTTCCACGGGAGCAGTACTTC. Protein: CAISESGDSHLPREQYF.

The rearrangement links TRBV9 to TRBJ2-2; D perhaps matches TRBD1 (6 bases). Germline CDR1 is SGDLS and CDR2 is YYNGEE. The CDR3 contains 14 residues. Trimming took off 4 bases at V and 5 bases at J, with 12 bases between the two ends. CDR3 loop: CASSPNTGTGELFF. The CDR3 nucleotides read TGTGCCAGCAGCCCAAATACAGGGACCGGGGAGCTGTTTTTT.

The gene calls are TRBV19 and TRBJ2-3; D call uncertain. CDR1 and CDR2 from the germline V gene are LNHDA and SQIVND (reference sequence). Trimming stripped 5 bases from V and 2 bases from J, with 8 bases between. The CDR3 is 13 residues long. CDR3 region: CASSGGPTDTQYF. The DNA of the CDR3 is TGTGCCAGTAGTGGTGGTCCCACAGATACGCAGTATTTT.

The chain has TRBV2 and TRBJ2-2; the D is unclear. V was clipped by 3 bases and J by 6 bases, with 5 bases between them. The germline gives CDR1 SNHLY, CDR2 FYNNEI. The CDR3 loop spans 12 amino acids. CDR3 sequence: CASSEPPGELFF. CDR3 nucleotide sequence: TGTGCCAGCAGTGAGCCTCCCGGGGAGCTGTTTTTT.

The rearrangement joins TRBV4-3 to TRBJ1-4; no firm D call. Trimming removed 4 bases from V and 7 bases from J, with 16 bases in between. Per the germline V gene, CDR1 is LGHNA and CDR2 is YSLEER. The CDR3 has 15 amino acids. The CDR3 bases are TGCGCCAGCAGCCCAAGTCTCGGGTTAGGTGAAAAACTGTTTTTT. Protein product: CASSPSLGLGEKLFF.

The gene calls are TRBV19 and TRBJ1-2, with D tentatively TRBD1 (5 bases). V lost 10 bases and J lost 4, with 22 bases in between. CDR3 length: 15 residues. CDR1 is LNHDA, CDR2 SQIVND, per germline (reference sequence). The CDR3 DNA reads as TGTGCCACCGCGAGGGGCGGGAGGGACTCCTATGGCTACACCTTC. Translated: CATARGGRDSYGYTF.

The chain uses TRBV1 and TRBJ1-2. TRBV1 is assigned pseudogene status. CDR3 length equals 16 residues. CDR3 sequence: CTSSRAKGRPPGGYTF. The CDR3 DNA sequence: TGCACCAGCAGCCGAGCAAAAGGGCGCCCCCCGGGTGGCTACACCTTC.